This T cell receptor (beta chain) was captured by sequencing in a study of blood T cell repertoires in COVID-19. Across the whole study: T cells, B-cell-depleted T cells, or PBMCs supplied cDNA or gDNA.

Clones were read by immunoSEQ multiplex PCR, and TCRdb kept only the in-frame ones, dropping some. The sample holds about 210,000 clones, about 90% seen once. This CDR3 region has 12 residues. Trimming shortened V by 2 bases and J by 7 bases, and 7 bases separated the two germline ends. Germline V gene data show CDR1 as MDHEN and CDR2 as SYDVKM. The chain couples TRBV28 to TRBJ2-3; D ambiguous. The origin of this receptor is a man aged 30-40 years with acute or convalescent COVID-19. Sequencing used peripheral blood. CDR3 region: CASSLEVHTQYF. CDR3 nucleotide sequence: TGTGCCAGCAGTTTAGAGGTTCATACGCAGTATTTT.